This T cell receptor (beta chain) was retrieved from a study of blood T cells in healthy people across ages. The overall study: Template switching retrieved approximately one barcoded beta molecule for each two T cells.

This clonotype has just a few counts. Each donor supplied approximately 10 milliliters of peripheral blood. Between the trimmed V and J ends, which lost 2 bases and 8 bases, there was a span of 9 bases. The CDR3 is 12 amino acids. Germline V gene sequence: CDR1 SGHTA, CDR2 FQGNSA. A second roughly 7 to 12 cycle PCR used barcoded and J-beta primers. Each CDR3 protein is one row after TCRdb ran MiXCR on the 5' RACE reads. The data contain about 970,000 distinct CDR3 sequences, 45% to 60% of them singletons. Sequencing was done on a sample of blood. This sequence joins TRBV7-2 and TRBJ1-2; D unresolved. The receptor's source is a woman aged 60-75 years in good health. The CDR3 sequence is CASSLMSEGYTF. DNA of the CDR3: TGTGCCAGCAGCTTAATGTCTGAAGGCTACACCTTC.